This T cell receptor (beta chain) was documented in a study of T cell responses to AZD1222 COVID-19 vaccine. Whole-study findings and limits: Regions 160-218 and 743-854 dominated among vaccine-associated CD4 TCRs spanning spike. Reports say nearly half of spike-specific TCRs go after unmutated variant regions. Clonal diversity was possibly underestimated; the donors were predominantly white British and more often female.

As concerns this clone: Its antigen remains unidentified.

Using immunoSEQ multiplex PCR, the repertoire was profiled, and TCRdb retains in-frame clones only, with some absent. This sample carries 100,000 to 150,000 clones, 86% of them seen once, and the ten largest clones take about a fifth. V lost 7 bases and J lost 6, with 13 bases in between. This CDR3 is built from 12 residues. The TCR comes from an adult in good health. Material: peripheral blood, obtained on day 0 of AZD1222 vaccination. The rearrangement links TRBV12-3 or TRBV12-4 to TRBJ2-7, with D perhaps matching TRBD2 (5 bases). CDR3 amino acids: CASMSLAGEQYF. In DNA form, the CDR3 reads TGTGCCAGCATGAGCCTAGCAGGCGAGCAGTACTTC.